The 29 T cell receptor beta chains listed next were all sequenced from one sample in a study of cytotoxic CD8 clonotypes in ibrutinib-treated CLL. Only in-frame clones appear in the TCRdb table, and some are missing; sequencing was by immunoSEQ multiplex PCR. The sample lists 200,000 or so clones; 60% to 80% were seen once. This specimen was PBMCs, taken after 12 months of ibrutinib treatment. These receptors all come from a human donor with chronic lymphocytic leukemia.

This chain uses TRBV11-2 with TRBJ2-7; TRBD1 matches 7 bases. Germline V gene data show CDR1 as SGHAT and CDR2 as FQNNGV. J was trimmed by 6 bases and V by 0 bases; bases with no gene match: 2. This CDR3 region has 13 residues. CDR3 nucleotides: TGTGCCAGCAGCTTAGACGCAGGGGGCGAGCAGTACTTC. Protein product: CASSLDAGGEQYF.

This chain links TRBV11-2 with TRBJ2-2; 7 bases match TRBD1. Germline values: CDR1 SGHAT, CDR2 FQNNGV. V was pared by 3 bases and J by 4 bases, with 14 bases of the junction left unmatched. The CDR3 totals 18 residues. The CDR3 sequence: CASSLGRGRHMGTGELFF. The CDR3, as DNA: TGTGCCAGCAGCTTGGGAAGGGGGCGGCATATGGGCACCGGGGAGCTGTTTTTT.

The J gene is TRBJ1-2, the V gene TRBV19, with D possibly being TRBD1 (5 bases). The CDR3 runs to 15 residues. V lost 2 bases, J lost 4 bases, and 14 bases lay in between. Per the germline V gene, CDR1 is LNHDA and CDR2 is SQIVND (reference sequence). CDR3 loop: CASSIYAGPGYGYTF. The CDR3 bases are TGTGCCAGTAGTATATACGCAGGGCCTGGCTATGGCTACACCTTC.

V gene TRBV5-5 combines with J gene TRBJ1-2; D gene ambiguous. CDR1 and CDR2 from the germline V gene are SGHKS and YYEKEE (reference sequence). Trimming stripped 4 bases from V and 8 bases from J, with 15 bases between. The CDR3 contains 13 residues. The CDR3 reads CASSLWGSEGYTF. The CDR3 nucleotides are TGTGCCAGCAGCCTGTGGGGTTCGGAGGGCTACACCTTC.

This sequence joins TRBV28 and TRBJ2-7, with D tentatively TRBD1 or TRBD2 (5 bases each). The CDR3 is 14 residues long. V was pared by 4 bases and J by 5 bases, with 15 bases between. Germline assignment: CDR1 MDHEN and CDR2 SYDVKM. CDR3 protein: CASSYGRDPDEQYF. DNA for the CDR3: TGTGCCAGCAGTTACGGCAGGGACCCTGACGAGCAGTACTTC.

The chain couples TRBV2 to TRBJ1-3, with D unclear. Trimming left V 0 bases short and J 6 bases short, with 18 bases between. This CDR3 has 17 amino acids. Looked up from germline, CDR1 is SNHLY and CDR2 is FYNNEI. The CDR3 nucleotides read TGTGCCAGCAGTGAAGCTGTTCCCGCAGTAAGGGTAAACACCATATATTTT. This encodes CASSEAVPAVRVNTIYF. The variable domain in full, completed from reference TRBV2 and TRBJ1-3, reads EPEVTQTPSHQVTQMGQEVILRCVPISNHLYFYWYRQILGQKVEFLVSFYNNEISEKSEIFDDQFSVERPDGSNFTLKIRSTKLEDSAMYFCASSEAVPAVRVNTIYFGEGSWLTVV.

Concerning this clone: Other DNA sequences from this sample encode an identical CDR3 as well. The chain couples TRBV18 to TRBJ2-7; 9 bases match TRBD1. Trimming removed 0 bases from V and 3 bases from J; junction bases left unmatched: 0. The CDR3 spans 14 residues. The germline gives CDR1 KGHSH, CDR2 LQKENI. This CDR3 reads CASSPPGQGYEQYF. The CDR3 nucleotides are TGTGCCAGCTCACCACCGGGACAGGGCTACGAGCAGTACTTC.

This CDR3 reads CASSLNAGLMNTEAFF. The CDR3 DNA reads as TGCGCCAGCAGCTTGAACGCAGGGCTAATGAACACTGAAGCTTTCTTT. This rearrangement joins TRBV5-1 to TRBJ1-1, with D maybe TRBD1 (5 bases). Germline V CDR1 and CDR2: SGHRS, YFSETQ. V lost 1 base and J 0 bases, leaving 13 bases between the germline ends. The length of the CDR3 is 16 residues.

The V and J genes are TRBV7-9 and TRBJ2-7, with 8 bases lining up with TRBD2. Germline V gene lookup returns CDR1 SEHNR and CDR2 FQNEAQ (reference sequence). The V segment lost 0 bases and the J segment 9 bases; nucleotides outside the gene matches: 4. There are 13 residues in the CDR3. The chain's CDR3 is CASSLATSGVQYF. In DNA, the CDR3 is TGTGCCAGCAGCTTAGCTACTAGCGGCGTGCAGTACTTC.

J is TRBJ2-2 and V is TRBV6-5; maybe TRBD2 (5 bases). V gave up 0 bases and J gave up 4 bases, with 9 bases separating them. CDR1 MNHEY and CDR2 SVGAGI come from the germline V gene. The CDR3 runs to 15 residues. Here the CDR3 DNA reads TGTGCCAGCAGTTACTCGAGGGAACCCACCGGGGAGCTGTTTTTT. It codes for CASSYSREPTGELFF.

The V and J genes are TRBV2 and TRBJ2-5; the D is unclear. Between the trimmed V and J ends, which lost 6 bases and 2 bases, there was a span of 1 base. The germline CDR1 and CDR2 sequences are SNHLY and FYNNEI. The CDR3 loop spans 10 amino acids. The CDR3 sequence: CASRQETQYF. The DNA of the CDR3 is TGTGCCAGCAGACAAGAGACCCAGTACTTC.

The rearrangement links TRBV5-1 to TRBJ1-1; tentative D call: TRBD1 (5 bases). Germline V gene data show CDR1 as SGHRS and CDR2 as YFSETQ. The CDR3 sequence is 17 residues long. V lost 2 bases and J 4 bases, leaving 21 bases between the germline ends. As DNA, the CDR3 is TGCGCCAGCAGCTTTAGGGGACTGGGGGGTATTGGCACTGAAGCTTTCTTT. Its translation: CASSFRGLGGIGTEAFF.

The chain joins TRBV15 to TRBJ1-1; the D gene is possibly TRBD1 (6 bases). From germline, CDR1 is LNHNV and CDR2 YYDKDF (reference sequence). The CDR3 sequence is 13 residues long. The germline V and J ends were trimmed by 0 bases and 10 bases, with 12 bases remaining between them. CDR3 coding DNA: TGTGCCACCAGCAGAGACCGGGACAATGGAGCTTTCTTT. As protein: CATSRDRDNGAFF.

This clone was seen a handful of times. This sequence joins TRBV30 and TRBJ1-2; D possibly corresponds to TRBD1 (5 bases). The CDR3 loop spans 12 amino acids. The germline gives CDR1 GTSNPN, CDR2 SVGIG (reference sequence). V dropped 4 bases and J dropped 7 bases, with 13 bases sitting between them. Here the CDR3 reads CAWTGWPGGYTF. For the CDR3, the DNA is TGTGCCTGGACAGGGTGGCCGGGTGGCTACACCTTC.

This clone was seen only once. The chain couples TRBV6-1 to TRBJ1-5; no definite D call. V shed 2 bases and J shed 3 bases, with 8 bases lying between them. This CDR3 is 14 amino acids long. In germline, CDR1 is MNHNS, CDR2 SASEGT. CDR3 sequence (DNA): TGTGCCAGCAGTGAAAATTGGGACAATCAGCCCCAGCATTTT. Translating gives CASSENWDNQPQHF.

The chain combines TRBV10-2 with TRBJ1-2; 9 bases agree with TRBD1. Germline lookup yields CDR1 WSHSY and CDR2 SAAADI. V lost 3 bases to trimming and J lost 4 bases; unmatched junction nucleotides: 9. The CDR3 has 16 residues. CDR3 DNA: TGCGCCAGCAGTGACCCCGGGACAGGGCAGGGCTATGGCTACACCTTC. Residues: CASSDPGTGQGYGYTF.

The CDR3 DNA sequence: TGCAGCGTTCGGGGACAGGGCGACTATGGCTACACCTTC. Protein sequence: CSVRGQGDYGYTF. The V and J genes are TRBV29-1 and TRBJ1-2; 9 bases line up with TRBD1. From germline, CDR1 is SQVTM and CDR2 ANQGSEA. The CDR3 is 13 amino acids. Trimming cost V 5 bases and J 3 bases; bases outside gene matches: 4.

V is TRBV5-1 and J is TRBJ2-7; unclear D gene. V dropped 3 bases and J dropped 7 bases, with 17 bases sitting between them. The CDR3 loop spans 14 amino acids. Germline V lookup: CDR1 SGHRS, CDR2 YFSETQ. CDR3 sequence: CASSSSPGWVEQYF. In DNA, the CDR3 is TGCGCCAGCAGCTCAAGTCCTGGGTGGGTAGAGCAGTACTTC.

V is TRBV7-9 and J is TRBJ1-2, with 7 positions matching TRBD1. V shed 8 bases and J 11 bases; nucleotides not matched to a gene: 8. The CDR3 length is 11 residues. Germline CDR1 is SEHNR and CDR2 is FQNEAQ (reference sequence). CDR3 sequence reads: CASARQGWYTF. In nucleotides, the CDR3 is TGTGCCAGCGCGAGACAGGGTTGGTACACCTTC.

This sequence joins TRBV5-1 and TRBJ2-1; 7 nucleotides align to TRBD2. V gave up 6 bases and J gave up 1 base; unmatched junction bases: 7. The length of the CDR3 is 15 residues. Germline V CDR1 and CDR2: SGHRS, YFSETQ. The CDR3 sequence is CASNPSGVSYNEQFF. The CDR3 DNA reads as TGCGCCAGCAACCCCAGCGGGGTGTCCTACAATGAGCAGTTCTTC.

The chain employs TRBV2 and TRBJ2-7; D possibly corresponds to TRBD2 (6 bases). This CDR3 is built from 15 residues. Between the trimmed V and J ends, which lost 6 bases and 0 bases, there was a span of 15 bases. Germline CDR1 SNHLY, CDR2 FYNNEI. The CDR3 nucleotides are TGTGCCAGCAGGTTCGGAGGGTCCTCCTCCTACGAGCAGTACTTC. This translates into CASRFGGSSSYEQYF.

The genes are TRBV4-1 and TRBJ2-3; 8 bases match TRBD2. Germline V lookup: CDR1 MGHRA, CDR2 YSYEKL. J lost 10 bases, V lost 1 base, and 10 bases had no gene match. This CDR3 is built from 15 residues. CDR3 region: CASSQVPAGVDPQYF. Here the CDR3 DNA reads TGCGCCAGCAGCCAAGTGCCAGCGGGGGTCGACCCGCAGTATTTT.

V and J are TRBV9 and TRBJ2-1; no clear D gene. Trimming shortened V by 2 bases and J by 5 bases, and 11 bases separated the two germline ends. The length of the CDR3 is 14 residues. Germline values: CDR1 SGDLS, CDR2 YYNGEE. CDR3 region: CASSVTWVDNEQFF. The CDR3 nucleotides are TGTGCCAGCAGCGTGACATGGGTTGACAATGAGCAGTTCTTC.

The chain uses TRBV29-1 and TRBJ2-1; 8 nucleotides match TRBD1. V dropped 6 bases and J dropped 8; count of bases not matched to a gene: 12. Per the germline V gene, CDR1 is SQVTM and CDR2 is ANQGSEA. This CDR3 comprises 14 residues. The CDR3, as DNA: TGCAGCGTAGAACTGGACAGGGTGCTGGATGAGCAGTTCTTC. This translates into CSVELDRVLDEQFF.

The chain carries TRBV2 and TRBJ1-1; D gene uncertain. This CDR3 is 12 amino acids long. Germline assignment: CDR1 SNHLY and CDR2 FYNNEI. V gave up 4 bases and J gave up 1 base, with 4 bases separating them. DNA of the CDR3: TGTGCCAGCAGTGTAGGGAACACTGAAGCTTTCTTT. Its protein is CASSVGNTEAFF.

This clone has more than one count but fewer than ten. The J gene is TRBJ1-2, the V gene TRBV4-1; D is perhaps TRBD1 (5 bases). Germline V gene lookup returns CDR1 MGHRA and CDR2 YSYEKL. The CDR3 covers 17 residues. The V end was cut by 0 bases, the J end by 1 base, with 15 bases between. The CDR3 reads CASSQDLLTAINYGYTF. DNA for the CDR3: TGCGCCAGCAGCCAAGATCTATTGACAGCAATTAACTATGGCTACACCTTC.

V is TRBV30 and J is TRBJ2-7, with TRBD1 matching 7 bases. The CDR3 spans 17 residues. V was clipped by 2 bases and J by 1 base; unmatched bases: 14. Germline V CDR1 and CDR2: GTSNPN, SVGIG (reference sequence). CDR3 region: CAWSNGRRGFLSYEQYF. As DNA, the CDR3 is TGTGCCTGGAGTAACGGTCGCAGGGGGTTTCTGTCCTACGAGCAGTACTTC.

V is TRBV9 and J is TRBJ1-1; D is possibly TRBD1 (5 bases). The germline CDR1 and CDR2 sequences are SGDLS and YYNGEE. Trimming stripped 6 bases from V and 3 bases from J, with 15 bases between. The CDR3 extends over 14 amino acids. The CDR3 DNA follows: TGTGCCAGCACCCTGGGGCTTTGGGACACTGAAGCTTTCTTT. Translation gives CASTLGLWDTEAFF.

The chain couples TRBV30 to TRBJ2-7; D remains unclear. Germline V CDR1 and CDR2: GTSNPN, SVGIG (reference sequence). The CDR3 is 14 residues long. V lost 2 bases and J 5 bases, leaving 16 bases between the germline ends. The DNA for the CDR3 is TGTGCCTGGAGTAGGAATCCGTCCGTCCACGAGCAGTACTTC. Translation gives CAWSRNPSVHEQYF.